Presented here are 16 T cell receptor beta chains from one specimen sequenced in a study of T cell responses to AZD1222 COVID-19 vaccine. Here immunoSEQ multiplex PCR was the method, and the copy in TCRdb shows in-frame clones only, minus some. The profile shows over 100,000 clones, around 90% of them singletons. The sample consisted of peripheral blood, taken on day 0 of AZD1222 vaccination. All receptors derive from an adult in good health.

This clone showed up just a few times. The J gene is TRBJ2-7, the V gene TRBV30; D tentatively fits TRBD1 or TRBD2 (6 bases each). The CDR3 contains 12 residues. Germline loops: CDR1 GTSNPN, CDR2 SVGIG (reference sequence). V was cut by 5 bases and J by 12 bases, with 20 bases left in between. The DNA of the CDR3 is TGTGCCTGGGGTGGGGCCGGGGGCGAAGGGTACTTC. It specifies CAWGGAGGEGYF.

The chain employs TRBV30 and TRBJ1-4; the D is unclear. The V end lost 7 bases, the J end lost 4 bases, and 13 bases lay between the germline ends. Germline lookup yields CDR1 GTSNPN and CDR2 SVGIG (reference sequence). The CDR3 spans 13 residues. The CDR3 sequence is CAYSRGVNEKLFF. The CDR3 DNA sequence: TGTGCCTATAGTCGGGGAGTTAATGAAAAACTGTTTTTT.

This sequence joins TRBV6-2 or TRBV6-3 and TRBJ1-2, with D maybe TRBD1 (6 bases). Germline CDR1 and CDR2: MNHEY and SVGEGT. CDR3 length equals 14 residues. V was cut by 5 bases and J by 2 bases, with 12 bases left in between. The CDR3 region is CASSPRQENYGYTF. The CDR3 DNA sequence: TGTGCCAGCAGTCCGCGACAGGAAAACTATGGCTACACCTTC.

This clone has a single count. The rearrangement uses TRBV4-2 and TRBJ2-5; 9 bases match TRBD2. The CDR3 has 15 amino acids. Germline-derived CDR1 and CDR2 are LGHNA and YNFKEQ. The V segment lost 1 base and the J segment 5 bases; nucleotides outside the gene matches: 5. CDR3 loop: CASSQGRGGHETQYF. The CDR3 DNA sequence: TGTGCCAGCAGCCAAGGGCGGGGGGGCCACGAGACCCAGTACTTC.

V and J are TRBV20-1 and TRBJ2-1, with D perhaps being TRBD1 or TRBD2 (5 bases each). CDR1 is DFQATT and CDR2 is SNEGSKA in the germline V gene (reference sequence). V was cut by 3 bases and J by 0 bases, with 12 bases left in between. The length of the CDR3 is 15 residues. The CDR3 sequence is CSASERGGSYNEQFF. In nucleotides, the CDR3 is TGCAGTGCTAGTGAACGGGGCGGCTCCTACAATGAGCAGTTCTTC.

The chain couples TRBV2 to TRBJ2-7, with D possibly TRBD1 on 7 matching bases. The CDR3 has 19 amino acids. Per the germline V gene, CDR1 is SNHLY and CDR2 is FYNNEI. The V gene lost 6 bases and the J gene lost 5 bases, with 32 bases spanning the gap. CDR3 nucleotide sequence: TGTGCCAGCAGACAACCAAAGGACGGAGGGGGCGGGTCATACGACGAGCAGTACTTC. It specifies CASRQPKDGGGGSYDEQYF.

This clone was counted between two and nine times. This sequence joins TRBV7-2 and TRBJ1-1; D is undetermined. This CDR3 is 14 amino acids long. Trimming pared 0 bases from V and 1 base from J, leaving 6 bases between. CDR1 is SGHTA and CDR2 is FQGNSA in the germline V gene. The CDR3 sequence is CASSLALANTEAFF. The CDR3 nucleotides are TGTGCCAGCAGCTTAGCACTAGCGAACACTGAAGCTTTCTTT.

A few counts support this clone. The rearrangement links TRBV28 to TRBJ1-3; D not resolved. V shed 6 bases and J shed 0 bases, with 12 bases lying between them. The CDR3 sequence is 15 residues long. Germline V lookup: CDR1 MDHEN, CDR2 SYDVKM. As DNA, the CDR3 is TGTGCCAGCAGACCGGGTGACTTCTCTGGAAACACCATATATTTT. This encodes CASRPGDFSGNTIYF.

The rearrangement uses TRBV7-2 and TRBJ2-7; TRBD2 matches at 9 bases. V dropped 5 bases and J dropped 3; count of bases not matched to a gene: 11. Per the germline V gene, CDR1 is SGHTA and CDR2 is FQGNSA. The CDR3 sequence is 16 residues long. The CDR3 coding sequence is TGTGCCAGCAGCATTAACCGCGGGGGGGCCTACTACGAGCAGTACTTC. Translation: CASSINRGGAYYEQYF.

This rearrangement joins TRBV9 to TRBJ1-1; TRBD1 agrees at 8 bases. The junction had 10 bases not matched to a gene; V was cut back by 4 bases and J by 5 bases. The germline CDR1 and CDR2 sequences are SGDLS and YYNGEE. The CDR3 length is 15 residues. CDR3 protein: CASSYRTGSSTEAFF. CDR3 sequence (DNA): TGTGCCAGCAGCTACAGGACAGGGTCAAGTACTGAAGCTTTCTTT.

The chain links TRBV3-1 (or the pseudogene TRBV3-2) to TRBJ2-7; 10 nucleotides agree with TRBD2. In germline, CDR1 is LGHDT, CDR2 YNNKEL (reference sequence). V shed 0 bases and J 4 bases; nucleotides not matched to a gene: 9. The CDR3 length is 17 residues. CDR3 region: CASSQDPSSGSRYEQYF. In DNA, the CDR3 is TGTGCCAGCAGCCAAGATCCGTCTAGCGGGAGCCGTTACGAGCAGTACTTC.

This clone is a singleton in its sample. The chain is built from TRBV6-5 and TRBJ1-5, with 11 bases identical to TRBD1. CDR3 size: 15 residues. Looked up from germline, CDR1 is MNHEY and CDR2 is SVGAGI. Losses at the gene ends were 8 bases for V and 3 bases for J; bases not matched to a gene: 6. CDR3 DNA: TGTGCCAGCTCGGACAGGGGGCTAGACAATCAGCCCCAGCATTTT. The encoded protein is CASSDRGLDNQPQHF.

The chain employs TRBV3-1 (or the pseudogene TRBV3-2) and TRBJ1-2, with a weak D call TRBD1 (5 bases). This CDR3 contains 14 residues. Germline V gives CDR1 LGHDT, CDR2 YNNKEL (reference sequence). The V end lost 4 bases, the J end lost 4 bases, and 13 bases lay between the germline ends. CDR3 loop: CASSPGTASYGYTF. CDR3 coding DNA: TGTGCCAGCAGCCCAGGGACTGCAAGCTATGGCTACACCTTC.

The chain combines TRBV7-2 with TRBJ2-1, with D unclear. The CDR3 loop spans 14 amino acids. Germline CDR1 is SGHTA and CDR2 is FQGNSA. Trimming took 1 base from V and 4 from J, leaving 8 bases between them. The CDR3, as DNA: TGTGCCAGCAGCTTAGGGTCAGATTACAATGAGCAGTTCTTC. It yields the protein CASSLGSDYNEQFF.

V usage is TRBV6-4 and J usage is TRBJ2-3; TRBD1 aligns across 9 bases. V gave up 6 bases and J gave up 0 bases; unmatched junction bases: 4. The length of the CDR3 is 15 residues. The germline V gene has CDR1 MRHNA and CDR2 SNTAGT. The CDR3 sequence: CASSPTGGSTDTQYF. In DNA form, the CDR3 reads TGTGCCAGCAGCCCGACAGGGGGAAGCACAGATACGCAGTATTTT.

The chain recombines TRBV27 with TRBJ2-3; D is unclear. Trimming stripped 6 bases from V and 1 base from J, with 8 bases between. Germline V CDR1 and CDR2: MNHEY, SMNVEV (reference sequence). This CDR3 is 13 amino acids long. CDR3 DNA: TGTGCCAGCAGAAGACTGGGCACAGATACGCAGTATTTT. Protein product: CASRRLGTDTQYF.